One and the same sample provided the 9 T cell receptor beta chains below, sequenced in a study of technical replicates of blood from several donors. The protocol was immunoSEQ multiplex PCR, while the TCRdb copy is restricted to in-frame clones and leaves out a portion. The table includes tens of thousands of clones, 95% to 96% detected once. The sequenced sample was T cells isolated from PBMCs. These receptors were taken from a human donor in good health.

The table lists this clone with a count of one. The CDR3 protein is CSVWLARGRAPQFF. The CDR3 DNA reads as TGCAGCGTTTGGCTGGCGCGCGGGAGGGCCCCGCAGTTCTTC. The rearrangement links TRBV29-1 to TRBJ2-1, with 9 bases fitting TRBD2. CDR3 length: 14 residues. Trimming took 5 bases from V and 12 from J; bases not matched to a gene: 14. CDR1 SQVTM and CDR2 ANQGSEA come from the germline V gene.

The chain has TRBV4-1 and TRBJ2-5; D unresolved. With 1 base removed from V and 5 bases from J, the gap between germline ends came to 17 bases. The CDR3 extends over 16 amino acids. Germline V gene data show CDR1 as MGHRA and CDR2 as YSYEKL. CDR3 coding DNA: TGCGCCAGCAGCCAAGTAAACCTAGGTTTTGTTGAGACCCAGTACTTC. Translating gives CASSQVNLGFVETQYF.

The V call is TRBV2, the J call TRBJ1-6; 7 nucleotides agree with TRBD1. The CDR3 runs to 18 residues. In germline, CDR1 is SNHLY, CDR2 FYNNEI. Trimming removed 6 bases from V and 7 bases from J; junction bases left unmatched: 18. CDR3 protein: CASSGEQRRTGVNSPLHF. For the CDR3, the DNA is TGTGCCAGCAGCGGGGAGCAGAGGAGGACAGGAGTGAATTCACCCCTCCACTTT.

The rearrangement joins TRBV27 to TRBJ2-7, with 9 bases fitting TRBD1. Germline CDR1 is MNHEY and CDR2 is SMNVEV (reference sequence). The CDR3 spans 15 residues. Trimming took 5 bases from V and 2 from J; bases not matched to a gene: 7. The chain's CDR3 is CASSIPGTGTYEQYF. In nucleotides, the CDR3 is TGTGCCAGCAGTATTCCCGGGACAGGGACCTACGAGCAGTACTTC.

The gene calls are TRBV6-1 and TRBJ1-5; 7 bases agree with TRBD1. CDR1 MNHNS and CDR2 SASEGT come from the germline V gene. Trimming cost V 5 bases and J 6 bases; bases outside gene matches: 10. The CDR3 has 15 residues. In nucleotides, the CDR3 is TGTGCCAGCAGTCCACCGACAGGGTGGCTTCAGCCCCAGCATTTT. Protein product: CASSPPTGWLQPQHF.

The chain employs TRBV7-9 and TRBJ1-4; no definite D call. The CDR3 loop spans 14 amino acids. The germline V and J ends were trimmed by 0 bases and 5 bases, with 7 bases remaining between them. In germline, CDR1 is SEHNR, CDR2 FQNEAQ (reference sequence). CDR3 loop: CASSLASRNEKLFF. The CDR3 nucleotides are TGTGCCAGCAGCTTAGCATCGCGAAATGAAAAACTGTTTTTT.

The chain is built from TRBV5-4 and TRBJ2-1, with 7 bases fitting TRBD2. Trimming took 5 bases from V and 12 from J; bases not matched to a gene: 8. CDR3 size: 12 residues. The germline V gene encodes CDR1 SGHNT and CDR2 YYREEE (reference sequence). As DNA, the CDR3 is TGTGCCAGCAGTTCCGGGACTACGGGGCAGTTCTTC. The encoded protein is CASSSGTTGQFF.

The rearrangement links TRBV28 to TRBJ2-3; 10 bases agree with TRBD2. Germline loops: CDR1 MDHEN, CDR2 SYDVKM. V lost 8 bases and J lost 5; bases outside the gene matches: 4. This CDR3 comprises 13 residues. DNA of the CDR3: TGTGCCAGCTCTAGCGGGAGAGAAGATACGCAGTATTTT. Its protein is CASSSGREDTQYF.

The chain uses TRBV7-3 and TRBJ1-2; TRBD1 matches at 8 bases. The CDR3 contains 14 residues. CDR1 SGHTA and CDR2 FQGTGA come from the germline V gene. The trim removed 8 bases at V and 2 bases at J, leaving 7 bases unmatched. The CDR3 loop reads CASSQDRDNYGYTF. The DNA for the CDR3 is TGTGCCAGCTCTCAGGACAGGGACAACTATGGCTACACCTTC.